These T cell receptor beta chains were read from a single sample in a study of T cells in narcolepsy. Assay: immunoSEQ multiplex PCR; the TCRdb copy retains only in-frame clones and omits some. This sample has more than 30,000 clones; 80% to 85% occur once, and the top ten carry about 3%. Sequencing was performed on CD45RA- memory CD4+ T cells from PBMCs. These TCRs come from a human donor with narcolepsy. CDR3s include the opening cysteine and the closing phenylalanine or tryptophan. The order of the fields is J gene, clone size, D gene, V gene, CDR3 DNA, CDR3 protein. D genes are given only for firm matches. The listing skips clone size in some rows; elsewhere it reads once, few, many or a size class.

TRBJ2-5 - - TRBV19 TGTGCCAGTAGTATGGGACCCCTAGAAGAGACCCAGTACTTC CASSMGPLEETQYF
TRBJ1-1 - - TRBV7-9 TGTGCCAGCAGCTTAAACGGGCAGGCGGAAGCTTTCTTT CASSLNGQAEAFF
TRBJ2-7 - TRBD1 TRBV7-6 TGTGCCAGCAGCACCGCTGGGGGACAGAGAGTTTTCGAGCAGTACTTC CASSTAGGQRVFEQYF
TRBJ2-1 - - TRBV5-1 TGCGCCAGCAGCTTCTCCGGGACAAACAATGAGCAGTTCTTC CASSFSGTNNEQFF
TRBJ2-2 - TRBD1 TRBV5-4 TGTGCCAGCAGCTCTGGACAGGGGCTAAGCACCGGGGAGCTGTTTTTT CASSSGQGLSTGELFF
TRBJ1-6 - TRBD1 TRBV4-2 TGTGCCAGCAGCCAAGAGGGGACAGGGAACTCACCCCTCCACTTT CASSQEGTGNSPLHF
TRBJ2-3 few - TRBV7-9 TGTGCCAGCAGCTCCTGGGGGTCCACAGATACGCAGTATTTT CASSSWGSTDTQYF
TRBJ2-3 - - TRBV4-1 TGCGCCAGCAGCCAAGATGGGGGGGATACGCAGTATTTT CASSQDGGDTQYF
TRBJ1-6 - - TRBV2 TGTGCCAGCAGCTCCGAACAGTATAATTCACCCCTCCACTTT CASSSEQYNSPLHF
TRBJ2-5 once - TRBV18 TGTGCCAGCTCACCAGCGCGCCAAGAGACCCAGTACTTC CASSPARQETQYF
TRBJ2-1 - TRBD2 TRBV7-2 TGTGCCAGCAGCTTAATCGGACTAGCGGGGGGACAGTTCTTC CASSLIGLAGGQFF
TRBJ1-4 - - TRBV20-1 TGCAGTGCTGGCCCGGGGGAAAAACTGTTTTTT CSAGPGEKLFF
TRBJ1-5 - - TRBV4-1 TGCGCCAGCAGCCAAGATGCCCCTCCGGGGGCACGTAGACAGCCCCAGCATTTT CASSQDAPPGARRQPQHF
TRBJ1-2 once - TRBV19 TGTGCCAGTAGTATAGACCGGAGGGTGGATGGCTACACCTTC CASSIDRRVDGYTF
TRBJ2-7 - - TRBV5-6 TGTGCCAGCAGCGGGGGGGCGAGGTACTACGAGCAGTACTTC CASSGGARYYEQYF